The 18 T cell receptor beta chains below were found in one sample sequenced in a study of naive and memory T cell subsets. Two oligonucleotides, mixed equimolar, formed the beta constant-region primer covering TRBC1 and TRBC2. TCRdb passed the UMI-ligation and nested PCR reads through MiXCR, listing each CDR3 protein once. The sample consists of tens of thousands of distinct CDR3 sequences, approximately 14% of them appearing once. Sequencing used central memory CD4+ T cells from blood. The receptors derive from a human donor in good health.

This clonotype was detected ten times or more. This chain connects TRBV4-1 to TRBJ2-3; 9 positions agree with TRBD1. Trimming at V came to 2 bases and at J to 1 base, leaving 7 bases not matched to a gene. Per germline, CDR1 MGHRA and CDR2 YSYEKL. The CDR3 has 17 residues. This CDR3 is CASSQSLQGAGTDTQYF. The CDR3 bases are TGCGCCAGCAGCCAATCTTTACAGGGGGCTGGCACAGATACGCAGTATTTT.

This sequence joins TRBV6-1 and TRBJ2-3, with 13 bases lining up with TRBD2. With V trimmed by 5 bases and J by 0 bases, 14 bases remained unmatched. The CDR3 totals 20 residues. Germline CDR1 is MNHNS and CDR2 is SASEGT. The CDR3 DNA is TGTGCCAGCAGTTACCCTTCCGGGACTAGCGGGGTCTCTAGCACAGATACGCAGTATTTT. Its translation is CASSYPSGTSGVSSTDTQYF.

This clonotype was observed a few times. For the CDR3, the DNA is TGTGCCAGCAGCTCGACAGGGGGGGGTAACTATGGCTACACCTTC. It encodes CASSSTGGGNYGYTF. The rearrangement links TRBV7-2 to TRBJ1-2; 9 nucleotides match TRBD1. In germline, CDR1 is SGHTA, CDR2 FQGNSA. The CDR3 totals 15 residues. Trimming took 4 bases from V and 1 from J; bases not matched to a gene: 4. The whole variable domain, remainder taken from reference TRBV7-2 and TRBJ1-2, is GAGVSQSPSNKVTEKGKDVELRCDPISGHTALYWYRQSLGQGLEFLIYFQGNSAPDKSGLPSDRFSAERTGGSVSTLTIQRTQQEDSAVYLCASSSTGGGNYGYTFGSGTRLTVV.

The chain carries TRBV5-1 and TRBJ2-6; 10 bases map to TRBD1. The ends lost 9 bases at V and 5 bases at J; junction bases unmatched: 8. CDR1 and CDR2 (germline): SGHRS, YFSETQ. The CDR3 has 15 residues. The CDR3 loop reads CATATGGVRANVLTF. DNA for the CDR3: TGCGCCACCGCGACAGGGGGCGTTAGGGCCAACGTCCTGACTTTC. Based on the CDR3 plus reference TRBV5-1 and TRBJ2-6, the full variable domain is KAGVTQTPRYLIKTRGQQVTLSCSPISGHRSVSWYQQTPGQGLQFLFEYFSETQRNKGNFPGRFSGRQFSNSRSEMNVSTLELGDSALYLCATATGGVRANVLTFGAGSRLTVL.

This clonotype was counted between two and nine times. The chain recombines TRBV4-2 with TRBJ2-1; D possibly corresponds to TRBD2 (5 bases). Between the trimmed V and J ends, which lost 4 bases and 7 bases, there was a span of 14 bases. The CDR3 length is 14 residues. CDR1 LGHNA and CDR2 YNFKEQ come from the germline V gene. CDR3 nucleotide sequence: TGTGCCAGCAGCCTCAGTTCCACGGGGAATGAGCAGTTCTTC. Translation gives CASSLSSTGNEQFF.

Notes on this clonotype: A clone one base away is much larger, so this may be a read error. V is TRBV1 and J is TRBJ2-1; no check of the table's D call, TRBD2, against the DNA was made. TRBV1 is described as a pseudogene. The CDR3 totals 17 residues. The CDR3 DNA sequence: TGCACCAGCAGCCAATGGACTAGCGGGAGCGGCCACAATGAGCAGTTCTTC. Translating it yields CTSSQWTSGSGHNEQFF.

A few counts support this clonotype. The V gene is TRBV4-2, the J gene TRBJ2-1, with a possible D match to TRBD1 (6 bases). The germline gives CDR1 LGHNA, CDR2 YNFKEQ. Trimming removed 0 bases at V and 7 bases at J, with 13 bases between. CDR3 length: 15 residues. The CDR3 bases are TGTGCCAGCAGCCAAGAAGAGCGACAGGTTAATGAGCAGTTCTTC. Protein sequence: CASSQEERQVNEQFF.

The rearrangement uses TRBV20-1 and TRBJ1-3; D uncertain. Germline CDR1 is DFQATT and CDR2 is SNEGSKA (reference sequence). The CDR3 loop spans 15 amino acids. With 0 bases removed from V and 4 bases from J, the gap between germline ends came to 13 bases. The CDR3 nucleotides read TGCAGTGCTAGAGATCTCGGAGGAAGAGGAAACACCATATATTTT. Its translation: CSARDLGGRGNTIYF.

The chain has TRBV7-2 and TRBJ2-1; D unresolved. CDR1 and CDR2 from the germline V gene are SGHTA and FQGNSA. There are 12 residues in the CDR3. Trimming shortened V by 5 bases and J by 3 bases, and 5 bases separated the two germline ends. The DNA of the CDR3 is TGTGCCAGCAGCACTAACTACAATGAGCAGTTCTTC. This encodes CASSTNYNEQFF.

This clonotype was counted a few times. This rearrangement joins TRBV5-4 to TRBJ2-3; TRBD1 matches 9 bases. J was trimmed by 4 bases and V by 5 bases; bases with no gene match: 5. CDR1 and CDR2 (germline): SGHNT, YYREEE (reference sequence). The CDR3 sequence is 14 residues long. The CDR3 is CASSHRGQADTQYF. CDR3 coding DNA: TGTGCCAGCAGTCACAGGGGGCAGGCAGATACGCAGTATTTT.

This sequence joins TRBV27 and TRBJ2-3; 13 bases align to TRBD2. CDR3 length: 17 amino acids. V lost 7 bases, J lost 3 bases, and 10 bases stayed unmatched. Germline V gene sequence: CDR1 MNHEY, CDR2 SMNVEV (reference sequence). The CDR3 DNA reads as TGTGCCAGCATCCGGACTAGCGGGAGTGGAGTGACAGATACGCAGTATTTT. It is translated as CASIRTSGSGVTDTQYF.

This clonotype was seen at least ten times. The rearrangement links TRBV5-1 to TRBJ2-7, with D perhaps matching TRBD1 or TRBD2 (5 bases each). The CDR3 sequence is 15 residues long. V dropped 0 bases and J dropped 0 bases, with 10 bases sitting between them. From germline, CDR1 is SGHRS and CDR2 YFSETQ. CDR3: CASSLAGASSYEQYF. For the CDR3, the DNA is TGCGCCAGCAGCTTGGCCGGGGCCAGCTCCTACGAGCAGTACTTC.

This sequence joins TRBV12-3 or TRBV12-4 and TRBJ1-5; D is undetermined. This CDR3 spans 15 amino acids. V lost 2 bases and J 3 bases, leaving 11 bases between the germline ends. CDR3: CASSLPGSVNQPQHF. CDR3 nucleotide sequence: TGTGCCAGCAGTTTACCGGGCAGCGTCAATCAGCCCCAGCATTTT.

The chain has TRBV10-2 and TRBJ1-1; 10 bases are shared with TRBD1. CDR3 length: 14 residues. V was clipped by 6 bases and J by 3 bases; unmatched bases: 4. The germline V gene has CDR1 WSHSY and CDR2 SAAADI. The DNA of the CDR3 is TGCGCCAGCAGCAGGACAGGGGGATACACTGAAGCTTTCTTT. Amino acid sequence: CASSRTGGYTEAFF.

This chain connects TRBV6-2 or TRBV6-3 to TRBJ2-1, with TRBD2 identical over 7 bases. CDR1 is MNHEY and CDR2 is SVGEGT in the germline V gene. The CDR3 has 15 residues. V shed 7 bases, J shed 4 bases, and the junction held 10 bases outside the gene matches. CDR3 sequence (DNA): TGTGCCAGCACCAGGCCGGCTAGCGGTTACAATGAGCAGTTCTTC. Residues: CASTRPASGYNEQFF.

This clonotype was seen repeatedly, ten times or more. V is TRBV18 and J is TRBJ1-1, with no clear D. CDR1 KGHSH and CDR2 LQKENI come from the germline V gene. Trimming removed 1 base at V and 5 bases at J, with 8 bases between. This CDR3 region has 13 residues. The CDR3 reads CASSPQGNTEAFF. In DNA, the CDR3 is TGTGCCAGCTCACCACAGGGAAATACTGAAGCTTTCTTT.

This sequence joins TRBV9 and TRBJ1-1, with D tentatively TRBD1 (6 bases). Trimming removed 3 bases at V and 7 bases at J, with 16 bases between. This CDR3 spans 14 amino acids. Germline V lookup: CDR1 SGDLS, CDR2 YYNGEE. Here the CDR3 reads CASSATGYLGEAFF. CDR3 nucleotide sequence: TGTGCCAGCAGCGCGACAGGATATCTCGGTGAAGCTTTCTTT.

This clonotype was observed many times. V usage is TRBV20-1 and J usage is TRBJ2-3, with D perhaps being TRBD1 or TRBD2 (5 bases each). With 0 bases removed from V and 5 bases from J, the gap between germline ends came to 15 bases. This CDR3 has 15 amino acids. The germline gives CDR1 DFQATT, CDR2 SNEGSKA (reference sequence). CDR3 protein: CSARDMAGRVDTQYF. The DNA of the CDR3 is TGCAGTGCTAGAGATATGGCAGGGAGAGTAGATACGCAGTATTTT.